This T cell receptor beta chain was captured by sequencing in a study of T cell changes during pregnancy in multiple sclerosis. The germline V gene encodes CDR1 MNHEY and CDR2 SVGAGI. CDR3 length: 16 amino acids. Using immunoSEQ multiplex PCR, the repertoire was profiled, and TCRdb retains in-frame clones only, with some absent. Of about 57,000 clones in the sample, under 95% were seen once. The sequence derives from a female donor in good health, enrolled as a control in a pregnancy study. The source material was peripheral blood, sampled after pregnancy. This chain uses TRBV6-5 with TRBJ2-5, with 10 bases identical to TRBD1. The closer fit of TRBJ2-7 to the DNA end suggests the J call may be wrong. This CDR3 reads CASSYSDPGQGNEQYF. The CDR3 nucleotides are TGTGCCAGCAGTTACTCAGACCCGGGACAGGGGAACGAGCAGTACTTC.